The rows below give T cell receptor beta chains drawn from one sample of a study of blood T cell repertoires in COVID-19. Sequencing was performed with immunoSEQ multiplex PCR; in TCRdb, only in-frame clones are kept and a portion is missing. The sample has about 160,000 clones; under 90% are singletons. The specimen sequenced was PBMCs or T cells enriched from blood (not recorded which). The source of these receptors is a man in his 60s who had recovered from COVID-19. CDR3s include the opening cysteine and the closing phenylalanine or tryptophan. The D gene is left open where the match is weak. Rows give clone size only sometimes, using once, few, many, or a class for an expanded clone.

D: TRBD2
J: TRBJ2-5
size: -
V: TRBV6-1
DNA: TGTGCCAGCAGTGAATCCCCCACCGGACTACTAGCGGGAGGAGGTAGGGAGACCCAGTACTTC
CDR3: CASSESPTGLLAGGGRETQYF

D: TRBD1
J: TRBJ1-2
size: -
V: TRBV28
DNA: TGTGCCAGCAGTCTCGCCGGGACAGATGGCTACACCTTC
CDR3: CASSLAGTDGYTF

D: -
J: TRBJ1-2
size: -
V: TRBV12-3/TRBV12-4
DNA: TGTGCCAGCAGTTTCGGGAACTATGGCTACACCTTC
CDR3: CASSFGNYGYTF

D: TRBD1
J: TRBJ1-4
size: -
V: TRBV5-1
DNA: TGCGCCAGCAGCTTACAGGGGCAACATGAAAAACTGTTTTTT
CDR3: CASSLQGQHEKLFF

D: TRBD2
J: TRBJ2-1
size: -
V: TRBV14
DNA: TGTGCCAGCAGCCAAGCCAGCGGGAGGGCCTGGTCCTACAATGAGCAGTTCTTC
CDR3: CASSQASGRAWSYNEQFF

D: -
J: TRBJ1-5
size: -
V: TRBV28
DNA: TGTGCCAGCAGTTATGATGCGGCCCGGAGGGGCAATCAGCCCCAGCATTTT
CDR3: CASSYDAARRGNQPQHF

D: TRBD1
J: TRBJ1-2
size: few
V: TRBV5-5
DNA: TGTGCCAGCAGCTTGGTCAGGGGGTCTGGCTACACCTTC
CDR3: CASSLVRGSGYTF

D: TRBD2
J: TRBJ2-3
size: -
V: TRBV30
DNA: TGTGCCTGGGATAGCGGGGGGGTAGCAGATACGCAGTATTTT
CDR3: CAWDSGGVADTQYF

D: -
J: TRBJ2-5
size: -
V: TRBV2
DNA: TGTGCCAGCAGTGAAGCGCCCGGGGTCCAAGAGACCCAGTACTTC
CDR3: CASSEAPGVQETQYF

D: TRBD1
J: TRBJ2-1
size: once
V: TRBV18
DNA: TGTGCCAGCTCACCGGACAGGGGGAACGATGAGCAGTTCTTC
CDR3: CASSPDRGNDEQFF

D: TRBD1
J: TRBJ2-3
size: -
V: TRBV7-2
DNA: TGTGCCAGCAGCTGGGACAGGGGCTACACAGATACGCAGTATTTT
CDR3: CASSWDRGYTDTQYF

D: -
J: TRBJ2-5
size: -
V: TRBV7-3
DNA: TGTGCCAGCAGCTTAGGTCAGGGGTTAGGTGAGACCCAGTACTTC
CDR3: CASSLGQGLGETQYF

D: TRBD2
J: TRBJ2-7
size: -
V: TRBV10-2
DNA: TGCGCCAGCAGCCCGACTAGCGGGGCCTACGAGCAGTACTTC
CDR3: CASSPTSGAYEQYF

D: -
J: TRBJ1-5
size: -
V: TRBV19
DNA: TGTGCCAGTAGTTTCCAGGGCAGCAATCAGCCCCAGCATTTT
CDR3: CASSFQGSNQPQHF

D: TRBD1
J: TRBJ2-3
size: -
V: TRBV14
DNA: TGTGCCAGCAGCGCAAGGACAGGGGGAAACACAGATACGCAGTATTTT
CDR3: CASSARTGGNTDTQYF

D: -
J: TRBJ1-2
size: -
V: TRBV28
DNA: TGTGCCAGCAGCCGACCTGGGGGAGGACACTATGGCTACACCTTC
CDR3: CASSRPGGGHYGYTF

D: TRBD1
J: TRBJ2-6
size: -
V: TRBV7-9
DNA: TGTGCCAGCAGCTCCCCTAGGGGGCAGGGGGCAACCGGGGCCAACGTCCTGACTTTC
CDR3: CASSSPRGQGATGANVLTF

D: -
J: TRBJ1-1
size: -
V: TRBV27
DNA: TGTGCCAGCAGTGTATCGGAGAGCAACACTGAAGCTTTCTTT
CDR3: CASSVSESNTEAFF

D: TRBD1
J: TRBJ1-1
size: few
V: TRBV27
DNA: TGTGCCACTGGGACAGGATTGAACACTGAAGCTTTCTTT
CDR3: CATGTGLNTEAFF

D: TRBD2
J: TRBJ2-3
size: -
V: TRBV7-7
DNA: TGTGCTAGCAGCTTAGACGGGGGGGCAGATACGCAGTATTTT
CDR3: CASSLDGGADTQYF

D: -
J: TRBJ2-1
size: -
V: TRBV19
DNA: TGTGCCAGTAGGACCACTAGCAGGTCCTACAATGAGCAGTTCTTC
CDR3: CASRTTSRSYNEQFF

D: TRBD2
J: TRBJ2-1
size: -
V: TRBV7-9
DNA: TGTGCCAGCAGCTTAGGGGGACTAGCGGGAGTTTACAATGAGCAGTTCTTC
CDR3: CASSLGGLAGVYNEQFF

D: TRBD1
J: TRBJ2-1
size: -
V: TRBV19
DNA: TGTGCCAGTAGTATGAGGGCAGGGGGCAATGAGCAGTTCTTC
CDR3: CASSMRAGGNEQFF

D: -
J: TRBJ2-5
size: -
V: TRBV7-2
DNA: TGTGCCAGCAGCTTAGCGCAGGGGTCCTGGGAGACCCAGTACTTC
CDR3: CASSLAQGSWETQYF

D: -
J: TRBJ1-6
size: -
V: TRBV30
DNA: TGTGCCTGGAGTACCGACTCTAATTCACCCCTCCACTTT
CDR3: CAWSTDSNSPLHF

D: TRBD2
J: TRBJ2-3
size: -
V: TRBV5-1
DNA: TGCGCCAGCAGCCAATCCCCCGGGACTAGCTCAGAGGACACAGATACGCAGTATTTT
CDR3: CASSQSPGTSSEDTDTQYF